This entry describes one T cell receptor (beta chain). The CDR3 is made up of 17 amino acids. The germline CDR1 and CDR2 sequences are SGDLS and YYNGEE. The ends were cut back, 0 bases at V and 0 bases at J, with 15 bases in the middle. This record belongs to a study of T cell responses to AZD1222 COVID-19 vaccine. The data were produced by immunoSEQ multiplex PCR, yet TCRdb's version contains in-frame clones alone and is incomplete. The sample includes roughly 140,000 clones, 94% seen only once; the top ten take around 1.3%. The sequence derives from an adult in good health. The material sequenced was peripheral blood, taken on day 0 of AZD1222 vaccination. This chain links TRBV9 with TRBJ1-2; D not resolved. CDR3 nucleotides: TGTGCCAGCAGCGTAGGTCCGGGTTGGGAAGCTAACTATGGCTACACCTTC. This translates into CASSVGPGWEANYGYTF.